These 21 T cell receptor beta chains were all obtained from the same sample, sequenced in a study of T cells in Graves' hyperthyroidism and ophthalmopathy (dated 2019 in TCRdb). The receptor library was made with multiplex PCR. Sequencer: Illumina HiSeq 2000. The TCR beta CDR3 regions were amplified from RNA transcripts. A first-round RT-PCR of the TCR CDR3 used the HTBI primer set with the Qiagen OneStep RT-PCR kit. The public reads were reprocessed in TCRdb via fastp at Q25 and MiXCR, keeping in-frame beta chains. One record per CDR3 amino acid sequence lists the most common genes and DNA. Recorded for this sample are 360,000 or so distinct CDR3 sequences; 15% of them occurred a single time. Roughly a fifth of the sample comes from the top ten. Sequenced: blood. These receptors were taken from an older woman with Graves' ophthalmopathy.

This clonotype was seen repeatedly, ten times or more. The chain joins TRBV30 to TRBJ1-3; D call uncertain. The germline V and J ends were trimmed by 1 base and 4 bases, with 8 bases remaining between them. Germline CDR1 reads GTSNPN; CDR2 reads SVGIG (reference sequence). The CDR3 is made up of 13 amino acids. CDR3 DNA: TGTGCCTGGAGTGAGGACTACGGAAACACCATATATTTT. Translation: CAWSEDYGNTIYF. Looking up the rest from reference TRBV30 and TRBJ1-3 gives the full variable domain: SQTIHQWPATLVQPVGSPLSLECTVEGTSNPNLYWYRQAAGRGLQLLFYSVGIGQISSEVPQNLSASRPQDRQFILSSKKLLLSDSGFYLCAWSEDYGNTIYFGEGSWLTVV.

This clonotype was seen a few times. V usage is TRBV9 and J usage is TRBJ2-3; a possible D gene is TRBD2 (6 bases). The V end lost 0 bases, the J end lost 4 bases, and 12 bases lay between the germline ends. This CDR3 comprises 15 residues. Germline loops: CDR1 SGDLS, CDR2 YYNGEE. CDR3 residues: CASSVDGRVADTQYF. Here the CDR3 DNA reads TGTGCCAGCAGCGTAGACGGGAGAGTGGCAGATACGCAGTATTTT.

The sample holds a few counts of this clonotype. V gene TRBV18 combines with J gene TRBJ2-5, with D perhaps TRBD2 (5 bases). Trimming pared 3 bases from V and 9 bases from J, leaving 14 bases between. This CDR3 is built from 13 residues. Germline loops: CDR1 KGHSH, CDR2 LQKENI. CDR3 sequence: CASSPSGGEPQYF. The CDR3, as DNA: TGTGCCAGCTCACCGTCAGGAGGTGAGCCCCAGTACTTC.

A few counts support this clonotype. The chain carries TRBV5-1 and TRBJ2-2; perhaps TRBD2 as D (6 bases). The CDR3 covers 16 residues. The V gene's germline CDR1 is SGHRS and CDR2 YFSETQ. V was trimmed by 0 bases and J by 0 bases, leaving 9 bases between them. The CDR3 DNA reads TGCGCCAGCAGCTTGGGAGGGACTTCGAACACCGGGGAGCTGTTTTTT. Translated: CASSLGGTSNTGELFF.

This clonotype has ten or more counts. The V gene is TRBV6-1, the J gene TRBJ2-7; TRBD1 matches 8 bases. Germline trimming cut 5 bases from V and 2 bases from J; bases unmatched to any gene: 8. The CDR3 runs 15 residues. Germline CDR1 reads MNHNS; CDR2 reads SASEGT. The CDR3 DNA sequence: TGTGCCAGCAGTCCGGGTGGACAGGGCCCCTACGAGCAGTACTTC. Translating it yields CASSPGGQGPYEQYF.

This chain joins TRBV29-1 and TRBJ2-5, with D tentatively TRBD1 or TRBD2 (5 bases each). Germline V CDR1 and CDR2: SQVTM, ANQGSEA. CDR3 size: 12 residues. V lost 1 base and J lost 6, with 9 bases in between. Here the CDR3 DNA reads TGCAGCGTTGAAGCAGGGACGAAGACCCAGTACTTC. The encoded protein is CSVEAGTKTQYF.

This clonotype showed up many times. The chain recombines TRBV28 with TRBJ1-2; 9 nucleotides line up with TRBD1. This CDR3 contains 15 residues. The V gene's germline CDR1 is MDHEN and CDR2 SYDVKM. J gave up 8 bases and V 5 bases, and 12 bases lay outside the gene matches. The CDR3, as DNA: TGTGCCAGCAGTCAGACCTGGACAGGGGAACGCGGCTACACCTTC. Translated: CASSQTWTGERGYTF.

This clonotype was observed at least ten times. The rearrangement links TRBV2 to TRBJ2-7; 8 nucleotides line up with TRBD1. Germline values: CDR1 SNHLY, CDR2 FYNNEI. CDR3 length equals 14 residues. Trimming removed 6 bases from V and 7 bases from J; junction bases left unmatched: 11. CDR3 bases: TGTGCCAGCAGGTACGGGACAGGTCGACGGGAGCAGTACTTC. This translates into CASRYGTGRREQYF.

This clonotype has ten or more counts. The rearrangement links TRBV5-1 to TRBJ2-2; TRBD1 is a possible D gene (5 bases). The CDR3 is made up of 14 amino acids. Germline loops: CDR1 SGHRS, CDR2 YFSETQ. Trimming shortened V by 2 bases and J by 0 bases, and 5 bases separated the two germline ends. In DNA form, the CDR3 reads TGCGCCAGCAGCTTAGGGGCGAACACCGGGGAGCTGTTTTTT. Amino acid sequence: CASSLGANTGELFF.

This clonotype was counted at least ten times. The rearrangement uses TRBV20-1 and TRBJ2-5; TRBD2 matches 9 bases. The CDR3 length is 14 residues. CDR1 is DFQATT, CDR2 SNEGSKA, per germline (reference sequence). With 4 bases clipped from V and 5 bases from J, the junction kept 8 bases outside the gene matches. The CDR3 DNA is TGCAGTGCTACAGAGGGGACTAGCCTGGAGACCCAGTACTTC. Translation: CSATEGTSLETQYF.

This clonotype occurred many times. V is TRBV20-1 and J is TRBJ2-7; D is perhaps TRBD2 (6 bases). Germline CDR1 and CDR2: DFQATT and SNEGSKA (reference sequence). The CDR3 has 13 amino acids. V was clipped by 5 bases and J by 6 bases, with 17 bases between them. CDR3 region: CSAFDSRGGEQYF. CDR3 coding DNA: TGCAGTGCTTTCGACTCTAGGGGAGGCGAGCAGTACTTC.

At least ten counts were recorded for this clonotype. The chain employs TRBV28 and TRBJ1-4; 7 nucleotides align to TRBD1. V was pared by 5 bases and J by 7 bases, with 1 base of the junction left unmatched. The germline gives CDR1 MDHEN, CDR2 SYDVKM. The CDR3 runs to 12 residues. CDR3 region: CASSGQVEKLFF. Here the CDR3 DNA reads TGTGCCAGCAGTGGACAGGTTGAAAAACTGTTTTTT.

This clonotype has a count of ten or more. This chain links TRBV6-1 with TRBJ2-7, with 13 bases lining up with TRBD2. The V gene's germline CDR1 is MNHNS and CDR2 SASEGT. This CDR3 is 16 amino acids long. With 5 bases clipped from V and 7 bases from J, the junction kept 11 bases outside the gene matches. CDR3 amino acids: CASSPGLAGASSEQYF. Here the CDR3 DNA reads TGTGCCAGCAGTCCAGGACTAGCGGGAGCAAGCTCAGAGCAGTACTTC.

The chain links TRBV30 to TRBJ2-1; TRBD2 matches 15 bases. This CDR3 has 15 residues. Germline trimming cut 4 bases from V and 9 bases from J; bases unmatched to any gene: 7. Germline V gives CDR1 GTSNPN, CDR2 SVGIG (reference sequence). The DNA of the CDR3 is TGTGCCTGGACCGGGACTAGCGGGAGGAGGGGTGAGCAGTTCTTC. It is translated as CAWTGTSGRRGEQFF.

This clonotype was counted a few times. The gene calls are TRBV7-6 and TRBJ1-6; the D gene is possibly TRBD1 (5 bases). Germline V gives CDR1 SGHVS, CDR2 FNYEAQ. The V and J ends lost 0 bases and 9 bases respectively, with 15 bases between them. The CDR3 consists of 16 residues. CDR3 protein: CASSLAEWGASSPLHF. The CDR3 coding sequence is TGTGCCAGCAGCTTAGCGGAATGGGGCGCCAGTTCACCCCTCCACTTT.

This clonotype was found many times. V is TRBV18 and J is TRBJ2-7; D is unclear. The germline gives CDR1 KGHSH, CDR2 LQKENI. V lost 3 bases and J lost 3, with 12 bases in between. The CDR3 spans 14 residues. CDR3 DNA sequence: TGTGCCAGCTCACCGGCGCGTCAGGTCTACGAGCAGTACTTC. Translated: CASSPARQVYEQYF.

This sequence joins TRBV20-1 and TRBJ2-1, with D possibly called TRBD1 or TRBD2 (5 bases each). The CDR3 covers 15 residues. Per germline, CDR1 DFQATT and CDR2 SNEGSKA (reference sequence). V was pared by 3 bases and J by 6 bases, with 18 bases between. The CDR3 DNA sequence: TGCAGTGCTAGGGGACCCCCAGCCGGAGCCAATGAGCAGTTCTTC. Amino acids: CSARGPPAGANEQFF.

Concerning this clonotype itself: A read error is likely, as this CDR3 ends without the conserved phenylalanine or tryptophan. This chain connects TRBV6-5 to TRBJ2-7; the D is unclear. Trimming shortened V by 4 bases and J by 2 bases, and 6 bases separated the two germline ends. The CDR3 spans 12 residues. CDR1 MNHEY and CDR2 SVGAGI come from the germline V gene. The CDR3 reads CASSSQTYEQYL. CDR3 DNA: TGTGCCAGCAGTTCCCAGACCTACGAGCAGTACCTC.

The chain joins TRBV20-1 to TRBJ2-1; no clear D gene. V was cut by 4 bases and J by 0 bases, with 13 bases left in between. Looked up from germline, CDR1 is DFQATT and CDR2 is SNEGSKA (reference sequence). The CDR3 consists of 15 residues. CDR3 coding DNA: TGCAGTGCTATAGCCGCACGTAGCTCCTACAATGAGCAGTTCTTC. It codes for CSAIAARSSYNEQFF.

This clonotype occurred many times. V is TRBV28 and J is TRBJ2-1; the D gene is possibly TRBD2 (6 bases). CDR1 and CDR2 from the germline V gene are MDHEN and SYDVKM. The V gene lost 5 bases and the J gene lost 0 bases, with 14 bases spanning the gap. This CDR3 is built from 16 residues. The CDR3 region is CASSPGLPSSYNEQFF. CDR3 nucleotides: TGTGCCAGCAGTCCTGGACTACCGAGCTCCTACAATGAGCAGTTCTTC. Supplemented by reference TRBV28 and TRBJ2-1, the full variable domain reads DVKVTQSSRYLVKRTGEKVFLECVQDMDHENMFWYRQDPGLGLRLIYFSYDVKMKEKGDIPEGYSVSREKKERFSLILESASTNQTSMYLCASSPGLPSSYNEQFFGPGTRLTVL.

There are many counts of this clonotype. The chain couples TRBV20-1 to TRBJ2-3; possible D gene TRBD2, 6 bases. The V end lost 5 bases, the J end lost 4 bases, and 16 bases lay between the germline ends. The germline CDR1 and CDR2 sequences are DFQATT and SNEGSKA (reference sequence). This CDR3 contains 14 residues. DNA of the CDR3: TGCAGTGCTGTCCTGGGCGGGATATCAGATACGCAGTATTTT. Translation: CSAVLGGISDTQYF.